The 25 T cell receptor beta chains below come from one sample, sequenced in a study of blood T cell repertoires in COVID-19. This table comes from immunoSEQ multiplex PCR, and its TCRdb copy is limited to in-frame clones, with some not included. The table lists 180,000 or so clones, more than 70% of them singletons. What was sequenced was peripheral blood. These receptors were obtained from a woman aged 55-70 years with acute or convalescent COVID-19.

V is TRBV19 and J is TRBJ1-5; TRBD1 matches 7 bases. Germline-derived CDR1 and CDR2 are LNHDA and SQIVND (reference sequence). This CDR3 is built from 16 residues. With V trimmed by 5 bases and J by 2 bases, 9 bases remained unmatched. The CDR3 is CASSRTGTDRNQPQHF. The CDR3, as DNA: TGTGCCAGTAGTCGGACTGGGACAGACCGCAATCAGCCCCAGCATTTT.

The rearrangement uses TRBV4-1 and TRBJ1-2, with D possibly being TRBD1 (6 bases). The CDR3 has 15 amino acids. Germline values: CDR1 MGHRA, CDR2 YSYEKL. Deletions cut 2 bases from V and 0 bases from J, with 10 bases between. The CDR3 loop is CASSQLTGTNYGYTF. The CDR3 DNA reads TGCGCCAGCAGCCAACTGACAGGAACTAACTATGGCTACACCTTC.

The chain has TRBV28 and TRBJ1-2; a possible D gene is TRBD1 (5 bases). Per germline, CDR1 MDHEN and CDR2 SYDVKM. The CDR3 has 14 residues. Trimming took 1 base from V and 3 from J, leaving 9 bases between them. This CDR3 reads CASSLSPRDYGYTF. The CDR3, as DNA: TGTGCCAGCAGTTTATCCCCCAGGGACTATGGCTACACCTTC.

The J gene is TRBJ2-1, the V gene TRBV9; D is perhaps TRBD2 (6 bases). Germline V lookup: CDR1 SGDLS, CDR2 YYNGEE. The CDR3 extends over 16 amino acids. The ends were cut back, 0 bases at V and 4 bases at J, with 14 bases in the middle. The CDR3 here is CASSVDPHGSYNEQFF. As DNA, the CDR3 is TGTGCCAGCAGCGTAGATCCTCACGGGAGTTACAATGAGCAGTTCTTC.

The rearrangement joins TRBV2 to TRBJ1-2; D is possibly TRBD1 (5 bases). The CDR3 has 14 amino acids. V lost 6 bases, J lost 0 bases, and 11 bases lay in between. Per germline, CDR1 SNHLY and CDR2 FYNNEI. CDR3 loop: CASSVQDANYGYTF. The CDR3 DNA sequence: TGTGCCAGCAGCGTACAGGACGCTAACTATGGCTACACCTTC. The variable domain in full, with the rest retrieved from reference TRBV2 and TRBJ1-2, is EPEVTQTPSHQVTQMGQEVILRCVPISNHLYFYWYRQILGQKVEFLVSFYNNEISEKSEIFDDQFSVERPDGSNFTLKIRSTKLEDSAMYFCASSVQDANYGYTFGSGTRLTVV.

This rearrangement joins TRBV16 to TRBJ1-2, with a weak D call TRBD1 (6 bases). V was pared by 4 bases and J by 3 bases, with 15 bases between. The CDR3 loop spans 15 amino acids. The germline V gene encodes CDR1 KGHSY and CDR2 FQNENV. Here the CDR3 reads CASSPPRGAYYGYTF. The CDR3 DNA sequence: TGTGCCAGCAGCCCGCCCCGGGGGGCGTACTATGGCTACACCTTC.

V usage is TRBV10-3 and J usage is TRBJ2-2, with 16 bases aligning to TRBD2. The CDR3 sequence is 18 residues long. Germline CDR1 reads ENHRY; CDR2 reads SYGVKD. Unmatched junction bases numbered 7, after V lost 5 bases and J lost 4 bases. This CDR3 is CAISQGTSGRAGTGELFF. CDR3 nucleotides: TGTGCCATCAGTCAAGGGACTAGCGGGAGGGCCGGCACCGGGGAGCTGTTTTTT.

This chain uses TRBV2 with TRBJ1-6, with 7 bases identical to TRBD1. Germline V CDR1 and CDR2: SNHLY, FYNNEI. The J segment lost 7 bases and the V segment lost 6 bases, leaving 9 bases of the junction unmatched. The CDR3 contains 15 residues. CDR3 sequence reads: CASRGTVSRNSPLHF. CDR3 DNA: TGTGCCAGCAGGGGGACAGTCTCGAGAAATTCACCCCTCCACTTT.

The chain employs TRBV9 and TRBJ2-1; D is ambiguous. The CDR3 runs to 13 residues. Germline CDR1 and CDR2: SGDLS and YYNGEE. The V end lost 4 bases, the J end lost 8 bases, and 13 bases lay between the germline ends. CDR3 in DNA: TGTGCCAGCAGCCCCCGAGATAGTTATGAGCAGTTCTTC. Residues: CASSPRDSYEQFF.

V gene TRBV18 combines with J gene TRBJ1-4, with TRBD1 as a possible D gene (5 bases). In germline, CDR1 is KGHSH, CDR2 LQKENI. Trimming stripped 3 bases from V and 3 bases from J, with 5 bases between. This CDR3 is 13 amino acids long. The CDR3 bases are TGTGCCAGCTCACCCAGGGCTAATGAAAAACTGTTTTTT. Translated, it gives CASSPRANEKLFF.

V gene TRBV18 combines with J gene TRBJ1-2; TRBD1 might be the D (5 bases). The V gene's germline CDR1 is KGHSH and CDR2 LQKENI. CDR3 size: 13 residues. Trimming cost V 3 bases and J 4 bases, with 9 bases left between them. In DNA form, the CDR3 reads TGTGCCAGCTCACCGACGGGGGTCTATGGCTACACCTTC. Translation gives CASSPTGVYGYTF.

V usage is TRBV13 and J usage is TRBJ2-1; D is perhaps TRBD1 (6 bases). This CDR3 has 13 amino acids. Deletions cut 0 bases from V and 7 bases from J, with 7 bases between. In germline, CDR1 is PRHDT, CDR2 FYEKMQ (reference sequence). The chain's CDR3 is CASSLGGGNEQFF. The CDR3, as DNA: TGTGCCAGCAGCTTAGGAGGGGGTAATGAGCAGTTCTTC.

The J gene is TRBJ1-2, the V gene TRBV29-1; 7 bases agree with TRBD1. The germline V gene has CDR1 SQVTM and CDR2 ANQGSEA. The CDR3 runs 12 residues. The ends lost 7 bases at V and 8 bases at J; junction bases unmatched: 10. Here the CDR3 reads CSGSQTGAGYTF. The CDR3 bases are TGCAGCGGCTCACAAACAGGGGCAGGCTACACCTTC.

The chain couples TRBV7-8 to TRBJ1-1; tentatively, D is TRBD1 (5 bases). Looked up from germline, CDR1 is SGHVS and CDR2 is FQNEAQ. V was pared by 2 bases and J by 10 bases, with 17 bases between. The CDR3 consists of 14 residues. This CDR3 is CASSLSGSGGRAFF. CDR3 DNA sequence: TGTGCCAGCAGCTTATCAGGATCGGGGGGTAGAGCTTTCTTT.

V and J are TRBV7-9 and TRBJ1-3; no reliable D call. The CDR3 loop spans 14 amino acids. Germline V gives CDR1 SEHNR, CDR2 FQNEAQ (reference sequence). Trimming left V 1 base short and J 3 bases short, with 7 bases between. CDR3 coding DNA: TGTGCCAGCAGCTTAGTTGGGAGTGGAAACACCATATATTTT. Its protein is CASSLVGSGNTIYF.

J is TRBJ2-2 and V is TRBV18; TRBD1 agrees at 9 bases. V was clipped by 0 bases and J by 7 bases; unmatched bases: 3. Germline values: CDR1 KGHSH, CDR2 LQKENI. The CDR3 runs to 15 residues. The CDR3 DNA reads TGTGCCAGCTCACCACCGGGGACAGGGATCGGGGAGCTGTTTTTT. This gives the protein CASSPPGTGIGELFF.

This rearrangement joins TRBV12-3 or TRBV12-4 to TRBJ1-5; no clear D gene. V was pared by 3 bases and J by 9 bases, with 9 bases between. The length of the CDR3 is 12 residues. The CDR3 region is CASSFFPGPQHF. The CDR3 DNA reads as TGTGCCAGCAGTTTCTTTCCAGGGCCCCAGCATTTT.

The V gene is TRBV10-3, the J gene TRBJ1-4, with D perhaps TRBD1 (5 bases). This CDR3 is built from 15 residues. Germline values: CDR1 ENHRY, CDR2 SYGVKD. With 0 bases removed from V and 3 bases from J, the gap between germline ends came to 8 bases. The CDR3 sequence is CAISESPGSNEKLFF. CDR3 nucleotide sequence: TGTGCCATCAGTGAGTCGCCAGGGTCTAATGAAAAACTGTTTTTT.

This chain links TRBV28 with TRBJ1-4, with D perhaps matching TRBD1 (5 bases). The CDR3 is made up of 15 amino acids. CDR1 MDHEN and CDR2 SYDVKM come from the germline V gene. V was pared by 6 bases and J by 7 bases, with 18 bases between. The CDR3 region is CASRESGLGFEKLFF. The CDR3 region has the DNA TGTGCCAGCAGAGAATCGGGACTCGGCTTTGAAAAACTGTTTTTT.

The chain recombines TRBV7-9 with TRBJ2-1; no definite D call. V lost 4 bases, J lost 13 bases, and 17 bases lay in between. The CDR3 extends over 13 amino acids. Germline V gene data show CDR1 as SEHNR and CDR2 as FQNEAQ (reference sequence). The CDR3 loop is CASSWHGPSDQFF. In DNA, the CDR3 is TGTGCCAGCAGCTGGCATGGTCCGAGCGACCAGTTCTTC.

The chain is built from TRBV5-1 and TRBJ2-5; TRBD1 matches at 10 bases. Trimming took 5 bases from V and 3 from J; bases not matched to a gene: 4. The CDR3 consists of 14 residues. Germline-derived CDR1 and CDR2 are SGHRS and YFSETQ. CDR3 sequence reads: CASSKTGGEETQYF. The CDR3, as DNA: TGCGCCAGCAGTAAGACAGGGGGCGAAGAGACCCAGTACTTC.

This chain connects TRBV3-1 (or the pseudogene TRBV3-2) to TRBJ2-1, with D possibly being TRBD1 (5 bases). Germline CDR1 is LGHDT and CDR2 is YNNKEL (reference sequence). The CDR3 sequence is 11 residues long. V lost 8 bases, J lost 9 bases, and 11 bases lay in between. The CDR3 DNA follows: TGTGCCAGCGCCCAGGGTAGTGAGCAGTTCTTC. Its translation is CASAQGSEQFF.

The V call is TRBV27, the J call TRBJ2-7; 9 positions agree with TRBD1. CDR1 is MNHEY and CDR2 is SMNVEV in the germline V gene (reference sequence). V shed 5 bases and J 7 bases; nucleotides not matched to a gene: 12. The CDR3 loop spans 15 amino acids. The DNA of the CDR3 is TGTGCCAGCAGTCTTTCGTCACAGGGGGCGGGGGAGCAGTACTTC. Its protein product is CASSLSSQGAGEQYF.

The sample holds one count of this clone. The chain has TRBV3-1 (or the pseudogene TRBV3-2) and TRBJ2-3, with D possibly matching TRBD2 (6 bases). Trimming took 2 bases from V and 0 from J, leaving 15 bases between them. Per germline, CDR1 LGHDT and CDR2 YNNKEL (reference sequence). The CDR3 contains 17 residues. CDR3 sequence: CASSQRLGASSTDTQYF. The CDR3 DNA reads TGTGCCAGCAGCCAACGACTAGGGGCGAGCAGCACAGATACGCAGTATTTT.

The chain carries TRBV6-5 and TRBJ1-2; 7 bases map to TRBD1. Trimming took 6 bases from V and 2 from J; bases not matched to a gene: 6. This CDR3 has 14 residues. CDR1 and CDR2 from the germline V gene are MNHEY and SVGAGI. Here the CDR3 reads CASSTLQGNYGYTF. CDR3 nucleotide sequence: TGTGCCAGCAGCACCTTACAGGGGAACTATGGCTACACCTTC.